Following are 6 T cell receptor beta chains from one sample sequenced in a study of T-cell reconstitution after alpha-beta-depleted transplantation in children. A library of TCRbeta sequences, prepared with unique molecular identifiers, was generated. Each CDR3 protein is one row after TCRdb ran MiXCR on the PCR reads. The repertoire consists of 250,000 to 300,000 distinct CDR3 sequences, with 10% occurring once and the leading ten covering approximately 7%. The material sequenced was PBMCs, taken before TCRalphabeta/CD19-depleted stem cell transplant. The receptors here all came from a boy in the first two years of life with acute myeloid leukemia, due to receive a stem cell transplant.

Notes on this clonotype: One base away lies a much larger clone, so this may be a sequencing read error. The chain combines TRBV4-3 with TRBJ2-1; 12 bases map to TRBD1. Per the germline V gene, CDR1 is LGHNA and CDR2 is YSLEER. The V and J ends lost 0 bases and 8 bases, in that order; junction bases with no gene match: 8. The CDR3 contains 17 residues. The CDR3 sequence is CASSQDRGQGAYYEQFF. The CDR3 DNA reads TGCGCCAGCAGCCAAGATCGGGGACAGGGGGCTTACTATGAGCAGTTCTTC.

In this sample, this clonotype turned up many times. The CDR3: CASSQAAGTGELFF. DNA of the CDR3: TGTGCCAGCAGCCAAGCGGCGGGCACCGGGGAGCTGTTTTTT. The chain carries TRBV3-1 and TRBJ2-2; TRBD2 is a possible D gene (5 bases). From germline, CDR1 is LGHDT and CDR2 YNNKEL (reference sequence). Trimming removed 1 base from V and 4 bases from J, with 7 bases in between. This CDR3 has 14 amino acids. The complete variable domain, with remaining parts taken from reference TRBV3-1 and TRBJ2-2, reads DTAVSQTPKYLVTQMGNDKSIKCEQNLGHDTMYWYKQDSKKFLKIMFSYNNKELIINETVPNRFSPKSPDKAHLNLHINSLELGDSAVYFCASSQAAGTGELFFGEGSRLTVL.

This clonotype was picked up a small number of times. V is TRBV9 and J is TRBJ1-2; D uncertain. CDR3 size: 14 residues. The germline CDR1 and CDR2 sequences are SGDLS and YYNGEE. V lost 0 bases and J 0 bases, leaving 6 bases between the germline ends. The CDR3 sequence: CASSVVAANYGYTF. CDR3 nucleotides: TGTGCCAGCAGCGTAGTAGCAGCTAACTATGGCTACACCTTC.

In this sample, this clonotype turned up a few times. The chain employs TRBV11-2 and TRBJ2-7, with 8 bases that match TRBD1. V dropped 2 bases and J dropped 7; count of bases not matched to a gene: 10. The CDR3 extends over 15 amino acids. The germline CDR1 and CDR2 sequences are SGHAT and FQNNGV. CDR3 DNA sequence: TGTGCCAGCAGCTTATCGGGTCAGGGGGCGCGAGAGCAGTACTTC. Its protein is CASSLSGQGAREQYF.

Ten or more counts support this clonotype. The CDR3 DNA reads as TGTGCCAGCAGTCCCATCGACTTCTCCTACGAGCAGTACTTC. Translation: CASSPIDFSYEQYF. This rearrangement joins TRBV28 to TRBJ2-7; the D is unclear. The CDR3 sequence is 14 residues long. The V end was cut by 5 bases, the J end by 0 bases, with 11 bases between. The germline gives CDR1 MDHEN, CDR2 SYDVKM.

This clonotype was detected only a few times. The chain employs TRBV11-2 and TRBJ2-7; D unclear. CDR3 length: 14 amino acids. Trimming removed 0 bases at V and 3 bases at J, with 9 bases between. Germline V gene lookup returns CDR1 SGHAT and CDR2 FQNNGV. This CDR3 reads CASSLDPSNYEQYF. CDR3 coding DNA: TGTGCCAGCAGCTTAGACCCATCCAACTACGAGCAGTACTTC.